This TCR beta chain is drawn from a study of monozygotic twins with inflammatory bowel disease. Study results and caveats: Those with IBD had lower TCRbeta diversity (inverse Simpson) than their healthy co-twins did. Twin pairs that were concordant did not differ from discordant pairs in repertoire similarity, possibly from limited power. Evidence failed to back one strong IBD-linked signal or clonotype.

This CDR3 comprises 14 residues. The V gene's germline CDR1 is MGHRA and CDR2 YSYEKL. Using the 5' RACE reads, TCRdb records one entry per CDR3 protein without DNA. This sample contains 150,000 to 200,000 distinct CDR3 sequences. About this clonotype: Its specificity is unknown.

Donors each contributed one blood sample measuring 2 to 2.5 ml. This chain links TRBV4-1 with TRBJ1-5; lacking DNA, the TRBD1 call made by TCRdb goes unchecked. The TCR was taken from a human donor with ulcerative colitis or Crohn's disease, or a healthy co-twin of an affected twin (not recorded which). The sequencing input was blood. The CDR3 loop reads CASSQDSGLKPQHF.